This T cell receptor (beta chain) was obtained from a study of T cells in Graves' hyperthyroidism and ophthalmopathy. Looking at the study overall: At the time of initial diagnosis and before any treatment, peripheral blood was collected.

CDR1 SGHKS and CDR2 YYEKEE come from the germline V gene (reference sequence). CDR3 size: 12 residues. Trimming removed 4 bases from V and 4 bases from J, with 8 bases in between. In this sample, this clonotype turned up a few times. Its specificity is not known. What was amplified from RNA transcripts were TCR beta CDR3 regions. The study used the HTBI primer set for a first-round RT-PCR of the TCR CDR3. Using its own MiXCR run on the multiplex PCR reads, TCRdb lists one record per CDR3 protein. The repertoire holds 410,000 or so distinct CDR3 sequences, with about 14% as singletons. Among ophthalmopathy patients, the Clinical Activity Score reached at least 3, the NOSPECS grade reached at least 4, and duration remained under 3 months. Study-wide results and caveats: In validation, the model predicted ophthalmopathy. These predictions came a median 6.5 months before onset.

This rearrangement joins TRBV5-5 to TRBJ2-5, with TRBD1 as a possible D gene (6 bases). The TCR originated in a man aged 18 to 29 with Graves' ophthalmopathy. Sequencing was performed on blood. CDR3 region: CASSTGLETQYF. CDR3 bases: TGTGCCAGCAGCACAGGGCTAGAGACCCAGTACTTC.